A single sample is the source of the 31 T cell receptor beta chains below, sequenced in a study of CXCR3-negative and CXCR3-positive naive CD8 T cells. Study-level findings and limits: More hydrophobic TRB CDR3s were found in CXCR3-positive naive cells than in CXCR3-negative naive cells.

UMI-labeled TRB cDNA libraries were prepared by 5' RACE. TCRdb re-called the 5' RACE reads, yielding one record per CDR3 amino acid sequence without DNA. This repertoire comprises over 150,000 distinct CDR3 sequences; its ten largest clones make up 0.45% to 0.55%. Their specific antigens are unknown. Sequencing was done on a sample of naive CXCR3+ CD8+ T cells from blood. The subset here: CD45RO-CCR7+CD27+CD95- naive CD8+ T cells expressing CXCR3 (TNR3+). These receptors were obtained from a human donor in good health. Some clones in this sample may be carry-over from other donors' samples.

V usage is TRBV9 and J usage is TRBJ1-1. Looked up from germline, CDR1 is SGDLS and CDR2 is YYNGEE. This CDR3 spans 13 amino acids. The CDR3 protein is CASSPLAGTEAFF.

This chain links TRBV29-1 with TRBJ2-1; checking the TCRdb D call of TRBD2 is not possible without DNA. This CDR3 contains 13 residues. The germline V gene has CDR1 SQVTM and CDR2 ANQGSEA. CDR3 region: CSVVRQGLHEQFF.

V gene TRBV5-1 combines with J gene TRBJ2-1; TCRdb's assignment of TRBD1 cannot be checked, as there is no DNA. CDR3 length: 18 residues. In germline, CDR1 is SGHRS, CDR2 YFSETQ. The CDR3 reads CASSLHNPPESSYNEQFF. Supplemented by reference TRBV5-1 and TRBJ2-1, the full variable domain reads KAGVTQTPRYLIKTRGQQVTLSCSPISGHRSVSWYQQTPGQGLQFLFEYFSETQRNKGNFPGRFSGRQFSNSRSEMNVSTLELGDSALYLCASSLHNPPESSYNEQFFGPGTRLTVL.

The rearrangement joins TRBV3-1 to TRBJ2-6. Germline V gene sequence: CDR1 LGHDT, CDR2 YNNKEL (reference sequence). CDR3 length: 15 residues. Here the CDR3 reads CASSPSFSGANVLTF.

The J gene is TRBJ1-2, the V gene TRBV3-1. The CDR3 totals 16 residues. From germline, CDR1 is LGHDT and CDR2 YNNKEL (reference sequence). CDR3 in amino acids: CASSQDIDRMDGGYTF.

This chain connects TRBV7-6 to TRBJ2-1; TCRdb reports TRBD1, a call that lacks DNA to check it against. In germline, CDR1 is SGHVS, CDR2 FNYEAQ. The CDR3 is 15 residues long. Here the CDR3 reads CASSPRDSRYNEQFF. Complete variable domain (other parts from reference TRBV7-6 and TRBJ2-1): GAGVSQSPRYKVTKRGQDVALRCDPISGHVSLYWYRQALGQGPEFLTYFNYEAQQDKSGLPNDRFSAERPEGSISTLTIQRTEQRDSAMYRCASSPRDSRYNEQFFGPGTRLTVL.

V is TRBV12-3 or TRBV12-4 and J is TRBJ1-1. The CDR3 sequence is 13 residues long. CDR3 sequence reads: CASGSGTHTEAFF.

This chain connects TRBV7-9 to TRBJ2-5; TCRdb selects TRBD2, and the lack of DNA leaves this call unchecked. The germline V gene encodes CDR1 SEHNR and CDR2 FQNEAQ (reference sequence). This CDR3 contains 16 residues. The CDR3 protein is CASSLLVAGYQETQYF.

The CDR3: CASSLAVGNTEAFF. The genes are TRBV5-1 and TRBJ1-1. The CDR3 covers 14 residues. Germline V CDR1 and CDR2: SGHRS, YFSETQ.

This chain connects TRBV5-1 to TRBJ2-2. This CDR3 is 12 amino acids long. In germline, CDR1 is SGHRS, CDR2 YFSETQ. The CDR3: CASSLWSGELFF.

The rearrangement joins TRBV14 to TRBJ2-1. Germline loops: CDR1 SGHDN, CDR2 FVKESK. This CDR3 spans 13 amino acids. This chain's CDR3 is CASSQERVNEQFF. Variable domain in full (rest from reference TRBV14 and TRBJ2-1): EAGVTQFPSHSVIEKGQTVTLRCDPISGHDNLYWYRRVMGKEIKFLLHFVKESKQDESGMPNNRFLAERTGGTYSTLKVQPAELEDSGVYFCASSQERVNEQFFGPGTRLTVL.

The chain links TRBV19 to TRBJ2-7; lacking DNA, the TRBD1 call made by TCRdb goes unchecked. CDR1 is LNHDA and CDR2 is SQIVND in the germline V gene (reference sequence). CDR3 length: 16 amino acids. The CDR3 reads CASSTPGLGGTYEQYF.

This chain connects TRBV9 to TRBJ2-7; TCRdb reports TRBD2, a call that lacks DNA to check it against. From germline, CDR1 is SGDLS and CDR2 YYNGEE. The CDR3 loop spans 14 amino acids. CDR3: CASSVASGGHEQYF.

The rearrangement uses TRBV13 and TRBJ2-1; the D call of TRBD1 rests on TCRdb alone, since no DNA is present to check it. The CDR3 consists of 17 residues. The V gene's germline CDR1 is PRHDT and CDR2 FYEKMQ (reference sequence). This CDR3 reads CASSTISAGATYNEQFF.

This chain connects TRBV12-3 or TRBV12-4 to TRBJ1-1; TCRdb's D call, TRBD1, is unchecked because there is no DNA. The CDR3 length is 15 residues. This CDR3 is CASKTPEHPNTEAFF.

This chain connects TRBV24-1 to TRBJ2-1; TCRdb's assignment of TRBD1 cannot be checked, as there is no DNA. CDR3 size: 11 residues. CDR1 is KGHDR, CDR2 SFDVKD, per germline. CDR3 in amino acids: CATSEGVWQFF.

J is TRBJ2-5 and V is TRBV15; TCRdb's D call, TRBD1, is unchecked because there is no DNA. The germline gives CDR1 LNHNV, CDR2 YYDKDF (reference sequence). CDR3 size: 16 residues. The CDR3 protein is CATSSIGVGIRETQYF.

The rearrangement joins TRBV7-9 to TRBJ2-7. Per germline, CDR1 SEHNR and CDR2 FQNEAQ (reference sequence). This CDR3 is built from 14 residues. The CDR3 here is CASSLDESSYEQYF.

This chain connects TRBV4-1 to TRBJ2-1; as DNA is missing, the TRBD2 call by TCRdb cannot be tested. CDR3 length: 13 amino acids. Germline assignment: CDR1 MGHRA and CDR2 YSYEKL. The CDR3 spells CASSQASGSQKFF.

The gene calls are TRBV7-6 and TRBJ2-4; lacking DNA, the TRBD1 call made by TCRdb goes unchecked. CDR1 is SGHVS and CDR2 is FNYEAQ in the germline V gene. The length of the CDR3 is 14 residues. This CDR3 reads CASSPLMGQDIQYF. The whole variable domain, filled in from reference TRBV7-6 and TRBJ2-4, reads GAGVSQSPRYKVTKRGQDVALRCDPISGHVSLYWYRQALGQGPEFLTYFNYEAQQDKSGLPNDRFSAERPEGSISTLTIQRTEQRDSAMYRCASSPLMGQDIQYFGAGTRLSVL.

The CDR3 sequence is CASSLRQGRSTDTQYF. The V and J genes are TRBV28 and TRBJ2-3; TCRdb's D call of TRBD1 is untestable without DNA. This CDR3 is built from 16 residues. CDR1 MDHEN and CDR2 SYDVKM come from the germline V gene.

The CDR3 here is CTMSSENEQFF. The V call is TRBV10-3, the J call TRBJ2-1; there is no DNA to check the TCRdb D call of TRBD2. CDR1 and CDR2 (germline): ENHRY, SYGVKD. CDR3 length: 11 residues.

The chain couples TRBV24-1 to TRBJ2-3; TCRdb indicates TRBD2, and absent DNA this call remains unverified. The CDR3 sequence is 16 residues long. Germline V gene sequence: CDR1 KGHDR, CDR2 SFDVKD. The CDR3 sequence: CATSDLTSGDWDTQYF.

V is TRBV12-3 or TRBV12-4 and J is TRBJ2-1; there is no DNA to check the TCRdb D call of TRBD2. The CDR3 totals 16 residues. CDR3 protein: CASSFASGGSYNEQFF.

This rearrangement joins TRBV28 to TRBJ2-2; the D gene TCRdb calls, TRBD2, cannot be checked with no DNA. From germline, CDR1 is MDHEN and CDR2 SYDVKM. The CDR3 consists of 16 residues. The CDR3: CASSSVAGDITGELFF.

The J gene is TRBJ1-5, the V gene TRBV4-1. There are 13 residues in the CDR3. The germline V gene encodes CDR1 MGHRA and CDR2 YSYEKL. The CDR3 is CASSQGQGMPQHF.

The V and J genes are TRBV7-9 and TRBJ2-3; the D gene TCRdb calls, TRBD2, cannot be checked with no DNA. The CDR3 is 17 amino acids. Germline V gene lookup returns CDR1 SEHNR and CDR2 FQNEAQ (reference sequence). The CDR3: CASSLGHLAGITDTQYF.

This sequence joins TRBV15 and TRBJ2-5. Per germline, CDR1 LNHNV and CDR2 YYDKDF (reference sequence). The CDR3 runs to 13 residues. The CDR3 here is CATSMGFQETQYF.

The CDR3 here is CSVDARRTGNSMNTEAFF. This sequence joins TRBV29-1 and TRBJ1-1; TCRdb's D gene call, TRBD1, goes unchecked for lack of DNA. The CDR3 is made up of 18 amino acids. Germline V lookup: CDR1 SQVTM, CDR2 ANQGSEA. Together with reference TRBV29-1 and TRBJ1-1, the CDR3 gives the full variable domain: SAVISQKPSRDICQRGTSLTIQCQVDSQVTMMFWYRQQPGQSLTLIATANQGSEATYESGFVIDKFPISRPNLTFSTLTVSNMSPEDSSIYLCSVDARRTGNSMNTEAFFGQGTRLTVV.

This chain's CDR3 is CASSYLAGVLADTQYF. The chain has TRBV6-5 and TRBJ2-3; TCRdb's D call, TRBD2, is unchecked because there is no DNA. The CDR3 totals 16 residues. CDR1 MNHEY and CDR2 SVGAGI come from the germline V gene.

The chain joins TRBV28 to TRBJ2-7; TCRdb designates TRBD1, a call that cannot be tested without DNA. The CDR3 totals 15 residues. Germline V CDR1 and CDR2: MDHEN, SYDVKM. CDR3 protein: CASRDGTGPFYEQYF. The full variable domain, completed using reference TRBV28 and TRBJ2-7, is DVKVTQSSRYLVKRTGEKVFLECVQDMDHENMFWYRQDPGLGLRLIYFSYDVKMKEKGDIPEGYSVSREKKERFSLILESASTNQTSMYLCASRDGTGPFYEQYFGPGTRLTVT.